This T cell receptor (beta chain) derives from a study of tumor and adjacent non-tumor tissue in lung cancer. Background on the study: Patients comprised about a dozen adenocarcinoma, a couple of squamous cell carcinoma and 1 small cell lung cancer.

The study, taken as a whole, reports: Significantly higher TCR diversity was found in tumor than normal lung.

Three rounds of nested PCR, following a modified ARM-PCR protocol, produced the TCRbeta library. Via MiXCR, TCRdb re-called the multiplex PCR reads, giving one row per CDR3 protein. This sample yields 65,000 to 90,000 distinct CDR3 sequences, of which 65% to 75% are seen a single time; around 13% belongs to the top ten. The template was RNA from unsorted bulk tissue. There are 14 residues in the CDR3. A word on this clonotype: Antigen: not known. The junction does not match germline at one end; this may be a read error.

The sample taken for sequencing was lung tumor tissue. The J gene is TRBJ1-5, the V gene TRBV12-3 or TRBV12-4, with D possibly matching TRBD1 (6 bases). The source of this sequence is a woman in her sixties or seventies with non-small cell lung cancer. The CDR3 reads CVSSLGGRGQPQHF. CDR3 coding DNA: TGTGTCAGCAGTTTAGGGGGACGGGGTCAGCCACAGCATTTT.